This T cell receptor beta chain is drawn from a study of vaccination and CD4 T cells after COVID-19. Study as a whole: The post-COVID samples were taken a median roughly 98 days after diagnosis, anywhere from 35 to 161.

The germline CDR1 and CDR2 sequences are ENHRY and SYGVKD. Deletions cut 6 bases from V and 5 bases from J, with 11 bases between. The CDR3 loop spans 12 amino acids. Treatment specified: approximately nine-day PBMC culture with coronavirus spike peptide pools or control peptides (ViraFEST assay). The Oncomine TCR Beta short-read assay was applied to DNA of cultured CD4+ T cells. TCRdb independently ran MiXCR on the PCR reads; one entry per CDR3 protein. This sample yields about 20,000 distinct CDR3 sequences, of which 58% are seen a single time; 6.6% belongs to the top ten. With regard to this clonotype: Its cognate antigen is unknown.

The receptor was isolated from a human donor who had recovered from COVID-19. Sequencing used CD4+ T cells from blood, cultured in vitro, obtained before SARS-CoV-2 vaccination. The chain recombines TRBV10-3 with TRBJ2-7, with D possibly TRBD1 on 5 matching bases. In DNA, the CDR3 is TGTGCCATCAGCGGACAAACTCACGAGCAGTACTTC. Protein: CAISGQTHEQYF.